One and the same sample provided the 30 T cell receptor beta chains below, sequenced in a study of PD-L1 blockade in urothelial cancer. Time point in this sample: pretreatment peripheral blood. Clones were read by immunoSEQ multiplex PCR, and TCRdb kept only the in-frame ones, dropping some. The sample lists 60,000 or so clones, 81% occurring once. Sequencing used PBMCs, obtained around atezolizumab (anti-PD-L1) treatment. The receptors stem from a man between 70 and 80 years old with urothelial cancer.

The genes are TRBV6-5 and TRBJ1-4; 8 bases are shared with TRBD1. This CDR3 spans 15 amino acids. Trimming cost V 6 bases and J 10 bases; bases outside gene matches: 13. Germline CDR1 reads MNHEY; CDR2 reads SVGAGI. The chain's CDR3 is CASSPGGAFLRKLFF. CDR3 nucleotides: TGTGCCAGCAGCCCAGGGGGCGCGTTCCTGAGAAAACTGTTTTTT.

The J gene is TRBJ1-1, the V gene TRBV5-4; possibly TRBD1 for D (6 bases). The germline CDR1 and CDR2 sequences are SGHNT and YYREEE (reference sequence). This CDR3 region has 15 residues. Trimming shortened V by 0 bases and J by 11 bases, and 20 bases separated the two germline ends. Written as DNA, the CDR3 is TGTGCCAGCAGCTTGGGAGGGGGTGTGGTATTGAGGGCTTTCTTT. Protein: CASSLGGGVVLRAFF.

This rearrangement joins TRBV5-1 to TRBJ2-7; 8 bases are shared with TRBD2. V shed 0 bases, J shed 4 bases, and the junction held 6 bases outside the gene matches. Germline CDR1 and CDR2: SGHRS and YFSETQ. The CDR3 totals 15 residues. This CDR3 is CASSLGAGGLYEQYF. Written as DNA, the CDR3 is TGCGCCAGCAGCTTGGGTGCGGGGGGACTTTACGAGCAGTACTTC.

The V call is TRBV7-9, the J call TRBJ2-1; D possibly corresponds to TRBD2 (5 bases). The germline CDR1 and CDR2 sequences are SEHNR and FQNEAQ (reference sequence). The CDR3 has 10 amino acids. V lost 6 bases, J lost 8 bases, and 5 bases lay in between. CDR3 amino acids: CASRLDEQFF. CDR3 bases: TGTGCCAGCAGACTAGATGAGCAGTTCTTC.

The gene calls are TRBV9 and TRBJ2-5, with 9 bases fitting TRBD2. Germline V gene sequence: CDR1 SGDLS, CDR2 YYNGEE. The CDR3 extends over 16 amino acids. With V trimmed by 3 bases and J by 5 bases, 11 bases remained unmatched. The CDR3 reads CASSAGLANGGETQYF. The CDR3, as DNA: TGTGCCAGCAGCGCCGGACTAGCGAACGGTGGCGAGACCCAGTACTTC.

The table lists this clone with a count of one. The J gene is TRBJ1-2, the V gene TRBV5-1, with D hard to call. Trimming pared 2 bases from V and 4 bases from J, leaving 12 bases between. The length of the CDR3 is 14 residues. Germline CDR1 reads SGHRS; CDR2 reads YFSETQ. The CDR3 sequence is CASSFTTDSYGYTF. In DNA, the CDR3 is TGCGCCAGCAGCTTTACGACGGACTCCTATGGCTACACCTTC.

The V and J genes are TRBV2 and TRBJ2-2; maybe TRBD1 (6 bases). The CDR3 totals 13 residues. V dropped 6 bases and J dropped 6 bases, with 11 bases sitting between them. Germline CDR1 reads SNHLY; CDR2 reads FYNNEI. Here the CDR3 reads CASRDNRAGELFF. The CDR3 DNA sequence: TGTGCCAGCAGGGACAACAGGGCCGGGGAGCTGTTTTTT.

The chain joins TRBV29-1 to TRBJ2-5; a possible D gene is TRBD1 (5 bases). Trimming cost V 2 bases and J 6 bases, with 10 bases left between them. Per the germline V gene, CDR1 is SQVTM and CDR2 is ANQGSEA. The CDR3 loop spans 12 amino acids. As DNA, the CDR3 is TGCAGCGTTGAATTGCAGGGTCAGACCCAGTACTTC. Residues: CSVELQGQTQYF.

The chain carries TRBV7-9 and TRBJ1-1; possible D gene TRBD1, 5 bases. Trimming took off 1 base at V and 4 bases at J, with 10 bases between the two ends. The CDR3 is 14 amino acids. Germline assignment: CDR1 SEHNR and CDR2 FQNEAQ (reference sequence). The CDR3 DNA reads TGTGCCAGCAGCTTAGTCCCACAGGTCACTGAAGCTTTCTTT. Encoded protein: CASSLVPQVTEAFF.

This chain connects TRBV18 to TRBJ2-5; D uncertain. The V gene lost 3 bases and the J gene lost 4 bases, with 15 bases spanning the gap. Germline V CDR1 and CDR2: KGHSH, LQKENI. This CDR3 region has 15 residues. The CDR3 loop reads CASSPSPVNGETQYF. The CDR3 DNA sequence: TGTGCCAGCTCACCCTCCCCGGTCAACGGAGAGACCCAGTACTTC.

This sequence joins TRBV30 and TRBJ2-3, with 8 bases that match TRBD1. Losses at the gene ends were 7 bases for V and 8 bases for J; bases not matched to a gene: 14. Looked up from germline, CDR1 is GTSNPN and CDR2 is SVGIG (reference sequence). The CDR3 is 14 amino acids. DNA for the CDR3: TGTGCCTTGTCCCAGGGGGCGGTAGCAGGTACGCAGTATTTT. Residues: CALSQGAVAGTQYF. Looking up the rest from reference TRBV30 and TRBJ2-3 gives the full variable domain: SQTIHQWPATLVQPVGSPLSLECTVEGTSNPNLYWYRQAAGRGLQLLFYSVGIGQISSEVPQNLSASRPQDRQFILSSKKLLLSDSGFYLCALSQGAVAGTQYFGPGTRLTVL.

The chain uses TRBV5-6 and TRBJ2-5, with 8 bases that match TRBD2. The germline V gene has CDR1 SGHDT and CDR2 YYEEEE. V trimming: 1 base; J trimming: 4 bases; junction bases outside the gene matches: 12. The CDR3 has 17 residues. This chain's CDR3 is CASSLFSGAGEGETQYF. Here the CDR3 DNA reads TGTGCCAGCAGCTTGTTTTCGGGAGCGGGAGAGGGAGAGACCCAGTACTTC. Combining the CDR3 with reference TRBV5-6 and TRBJ2-5 gives the whole variable domain DAGVTQSPTHLIKTRGQQVTLRCSPKSGHDTVSWYQQALGQGPQFIFQYYEEEERQRGNFPDRFSGHQFPNYSSELNVNALLLGDSALYLCASSLFSGAGEGETQYFGPGTRLLVL.

This sequence joins TRBV2 and TRBJ2-5, with TRBD1 identical over 7 bases. CDR3 length: 14 amino acids. V was pared by 7 bases and J by 9 bases, with 14 bases of the junction left unmatched. CDR1 is SNHLY, CDR2 FYNNEI, per germline. The CDR3 loop reads CASKPGVVQGAQYF. In DNA, the CDR3 is TGTGCCAGCAAGCCTGGAGTGGTCCAGGGGGCCCAGTACTTC. The entire variable domain, with the rest obtained from reference TRBV2 and TRBJ2-5, is as follows: EPEVTQTPSHQVTQMGQEVILRCVPISNHLYFYWYRQILGQKVEFLVSFYNNEISEKSEIFDDQFSVERPDGSNFTLKIRSTKLEDSAMYFCASKPGVVQGAQYFGPGTRLLVL.

The genes are TRBV9 and TRBJ2-7, with D possibly matching TRBD1 (6 bases). V lost 4 bases to trimming and J lost 1 base, with 12 bases between them. Germline lookup yields CDR1 SGDLS and CDR2 YYNGEE. The CDR3 loop spans 14 amino acids. This CDR3 reads CASSPGTPSYEQYF. As DNA, the CDR3 is TGTGCCAGCAGCCCCGGGACACCTTCCTACGAGCAGTACTTC.

A few counts support this clone. The V gene is TRBV19, the J gene TRBJ2-7; D may be TRBD2 (6 bases). Trimming cost V 1 base and J 3 bases, with 10 bases left between them. This CDR3 has 14 residues. The germline CDR1 and CDR2 sequences are LNHDA and SQIVND (reference sequence). CDR3 coding DNA: TGTGCCAGTAGTATAGCTAGCGCGCTCTACGAGCAGTACTTC. Amino acid sequence: CASSIASALYEQYF.

The V gene is TRBV28, the J gene TRBJ2-7, with 9 bases aligning to TRBD1. The germline V gene has CDR1 MDHEN and CDR2 SYDVKM. The CDR3 spans 19 residues. V shed 2 bases and J 2 bases; nucleotides not matched to a gene: 16. The CDR3 DNA follows: TGTGCCAGCAGTTTACCCCTCAACCTCGGACAGGGGCCGCCCTACGAGCAGTACTTC. It codes for CASSLPLNLGQGPPYEQYF. Variable domain in full (rest from reference TRBV28 and TRBJ2-7): DVKVTQSSRYLVKRTGEKVFLECVQDMDHENMFWYRQDPGLGLRLIYFSYDVKMKEKGDIPEGYSVSREKKERFSLILESASTNQTSMYLCASSLPLNLGQGPPYEQYFGPGTRLTVT.

The gene calls are TRBV5-1 and TRBJ2-5; a weak D match, TRBD2 (7 bases). The CDR3 runs 15 residues. Germline loops: CDR1 SGHRS, CDR2 YFSETQ. V was pared by 4 bases and J by 0 bases, with 13 bases between. The CDR3: CASSRGANHQETQYF. The CDR3 nucleotides are TGCGCCAGCAGCCGGGGGGCTAACCACCAAGAGACCCAGTACTTC.

The sample holds a few counts of this clone. V and J are TRBV2 and TRBJ1-1; D is uncertain. V was cut by 8 bases and J by 2 bases, with 18 bases left in between. This CDR3 is built from 15 residues. Per germline, CDR1 SNHLY and CDR2 FYNNEI. CDR3 in amino acids: CASVARRVANTEAFF. DNA for the CDR3: TGTGCCAGCGTAGCCCGGCGGGTTGCTAACACTGAAGCTTTCTTT.

This clone has more than one count but fewer than ten. J is TRBJ1-1 and V is TRBV11-2; a weak D match, TRBD1 (5 bases). This CDR3 is 14 amino acids long. V was cut by 1 base and J by 4 bases, with 10 bases left in between. CDR1 SGHAT and CDR2 FQNNGV come from the germline V gene. CDR3 in DNA: TGTGCCAGCAGCTTAGGCAGGGTGGGCACTGAAGCTTTCTTT. Its translation is CASSLGRVGTEAFF.

The V call is TRBV5-1, the J call TRBJ2-4; no definite D call. V lost 2 bases and J lost 0, with 6 bases in between. The CDR3 sequence is 14 residues long. Germline V lookup: CDR1 SGHRS, CDR2 YFSETQ. CDR3: CASSLELAKNIQYF. CDR3 in DNA: TGCGCCAGCAGCTTAGAACTAGCCAAAAACATTCAGTACTTC.

DNA for the CDR3: TGCAGCGTTCGGGGACAGGGGGCATGGAGTGGCTACACCTTC. It encodes CSVRGQGAWSGYTF. This chain connects TRBV29-1 to TRBJ1-2; 12 bases agree with TRBD1. V was pared by 5 bases and J by 7 bases, with 8 bases of the junction left unmatched. Per germline, CDR1 SQVTM and CDR2 ANQGSEA. The CDR3 length is 14 residues.

The CDR3: CASSRGTGNNEQFF. Here the CDR3 DNA reads TGTGCCAGTAGTCGAGGGACAGGGAACAATGAGCAGTTCTTC. The chain carries TRBV19 and TRBJ2-1; TRBD1 matches at 9 bases. This CDR3 contains 14 residues. V shed 5 bases, J shed 5 bases, and the junction held 4 bases outside the gene matches. CDR1 and CDR2 from the germline V gene are LNHDA and SQIVND (reference sequence).

V gene TRBV18 combines with J gene TRBJ2-3; D might be TRBD1 (7 bases). CDR1 and CDR2 from the germline V gene are KGHSH and LQKENI. Trimming took 2 bases from V and 3 from J, leaving 12 bases between them. CDR3 length: 15 amino acids. CDR3 sequence reads: CASSPEQGGTDTQYF. The CDR3 DNA sequence: TGTGCCAGCTCACCAGAGCAGGGGGGAACAGATACGCAGTATTTT.

The J gene is TRBJ1-1, the V gene TRBV5-1, with TRBD1 matching 7 bases. CDR3 size: 15 residues. Germline-derived CDR1 and CDR2 are SGHRS and YFSETQ. Trimming at V came to 6 bases and at J to 2 bases, leaving 10 bases not matched to a gene. The CDR3 DNA is TGCGCCAGCAACGAACAGGTAGGGGGCAACACTGAAGCTTTCTTT. Translated: CASNEQVGGNTEAFF.

The rearrangement joins TRBV5-1 to TRBJ2-5; perhaps TRBD1 as D (7 bases). V was cut by 0 bases and J by 4 bases, with 13 bases left in between. This CDR3 contains 15 residues. The V gene's germline CDR1 is SGHRS and CDR2 YFSETQ. DNA for the CDR3: TGCGCCAGCAGCTTGGGCGGCAGGGGGGCAGAGACCCAGTACTTC. It specifies CASSLGGRGAETQYF.

This chain connects TRBV5-4 to TRBJ2-3; 9 positions agree with TRBD2. The germline V gene encodes CDR1 SGHNT and CDR2 YYREEE (reference sequence). The CDR3 covers 17 residues. V gave up 0 bases and J gave up 8 bases; unmatched junction bases: 13. The CDR3 DNA sequence: TGTGCCAGCAGCTTGGCCGGGGCGGGAGGGCTTTTTGGTACGCAGTATTTT. Its translation: CASSLAGAGGLFGTQYF.

The J gene is TRBJ2-2, the V gene TRBV4-2, with 10 bases that match TRBD2. After removal of 4 bases from V and 2 bases from J, the junction contained 4 bases not matched to a gene. The germline V gene encodes CDR1 LGHNA and CDR2 YNFKEQ. There are 16 residues in the CDR3. CDR3 residues: CASSRRTSGNTGELFF. The DNA of the CDR3 is TGTGCCAGCAGCCGCCGGACTAGCGGAAACACCGGGGAGCTGTTTTTT.

The chain uses TRBV7-2 and TRBJ2-3, with a tentative D call TRBD2 (6 bases). Trimming removed 5 bases from V and 1 base from J, with 13 bases in between. CDR1 is SGHTA, CDR2 FQGNSA, per germline. CDR3 length equals 15 residues. CDR3 sequence: CASSPGTDRTDTQYF. CDR3 nucleotide sequence: TGTGCCAGCAGCCCGGGGACTGACCGCACAGATACGCAGTATTTT.

The chain recombines TRBV11-2 with TRBJ2-3; D perhaps matches TRBD2 (7 bases). The V end lost 5 bases, the J end lost 4 bases, and 16 bases lay between the germline ends. CDR1 is SGHAT and CDR2 is FQNNGV in the germline V gene. This CDR3 is 15 amino acids long. The DNA for the CDR3 is TGTGCCAGCAGCCGAGGGGGAGGGTCGGCAGATACGCAGTATTTT. Protein product: CASSRGGGSADTQYF.

This clone appeared a single time. The gene calls are TRBV9 and TRBJ1-4, with 8 bases that match TRBD1. V gave up 3 bases and J gave up 10 bases; unmatched junction bases: 17. Germline lookup yields CDR1 SGDLS and CDR2 YYNGEE. This CDR3 region has 17 residues. The CDR3 DNA is TGTGCCAGCAGCGCCAGTACTGGGGCAGGGGGCGGAGTAAAACTGTTTTTT. Translated, it gives CASSASTGAGGGVKLFF.